This TCR beta chain originates from a study of shared clonotypes between healthy human individuals (dated by TCRdb to about 2020). In the study overall: A few men and two women, aged 18 to 49 years, made up the cohort. The study deeply sequenced blood TCR repertoires of 5 or 6 healthy adults to estimate repertoire size and the extent of clonotype sharing between individuals. Different laboratories and diverse techniques were used to prepare libraries and sequence TCR repertoires, to increase sequencing depth and limit assay-specific biases. Each donor's leukapheresis produced roughly between about 0.9 and 9.5 billion PBMCs. Study-level results and caveats: Only blood was sampled, and tissue TCR repertoires likely differ from those in blood. The genetic and exposure-history diversity represented was limited by the small number of donors. Based on pairwise subsampling, the degree of clonotype sharing among donors was expected to be affected by sequencing depth.

Using the deep immunoSEQ assay, TCR CDR3 regions were amplified from genomic DNA by multiplex PCR. Extracted genomic DNA from each cell subset was distributed evenly across all wells of several immunoSEQ 96-well plates, and each plate was treated as a replicate. For unsorted PBMC, each replicate PCR was loaded with about 280 ng genomic DNA, equivalent to around 30,000 T cell genomes. Ten immunoSEQ deep assay plates were used to sequence unsorted PBMC genomic DNA. Purified libraries were measured with a Qubit 3.0 fluorometer, size-checked on a Bioanalyzer 2100, and measured again with the KAPA Library Quantification kit. Every immunoSEQ 96-well plate was sequenced on a separate single-read 150-cycle Illumina NextSeq 550 flow cell. Per the original workflow: Because the immunoSEQ output included only junctional sequences and no quality scores, the filtering could not be the same as the filtering used for full-length reads. Sequences were annotated with PyIR, a Python wrapper for IgBLAST v1.9, using IMGT germline references to assign V/J genes and CDR3. Any read was removed if the V/J assignment was weak (E-value above 1e-6), the CDR3 was missing, or the read contained stop codons, out-of-frame junctions, or ambiguous translated residues. V3J clonotypes were defined by identical inferred V gene, J gene, and CDR3 amino acid sequence. Percentage overlap between repertoires was computed as shared unique clonotypes divided by the size of the smaller repertoire. Three approaches were used to assess repertoire richness: RTK rarefaction, the Chao1 estimator, and Recon v2.1 estimates of unobserved clonotypes. Drawn from immuneACCESS, this table holds only the in-frame rearrangements with V and J called that TCRdb kept. Clones are partly lost; checked studies trace under half to an unresolved V gene and leave the rest unexplained. The V and J calls and clone size were taken over from that table, and D and trimming were inferred from the DNA. For this sample the table gives about half a million clones, of which 79% were detected only once. Around 14% of the sample belongs to the ten largest clones.

Looking up the germline V gene yields CDR1 SGHVS and CDR2 FNYEAQ. V gives up 1 base and J gives up 6 bases, and the segment between their germline ends measures 12 bases. CDR3 length: 14 amino acids, cysteine to phenylalanine. Only CDR3 DNA remains: 42 bases, in frame from the first base. The donors were healthy, HIV-negative adults who had no recently reported acute infections or vaccinations. All donors were Caucasian adults living in Nashville, Tennessee, USA. For unsorted samples, around 90 million PBMCs were counted, and genomic DNA was extracted using the QIAamp DNA Blood Mini kit. Blood was collected by leukapheresis, and PBMCs were isolated by Ficoll-Histopaque density gradient centrifugation and then cryopreserved in liquid nitrogen vapor phase. This clone was counted a few times. The specificity of this receptor is unknown. No much larger clone exists at a distance of one base, and base qualities are not known.

The sequence was obtained from a woman aged 40 to 50 in good health. Some clones in this sample may be carry-over from other donors' samples. Sequencing was done on a sample of PBMCs. This chain is built from TRBV7-6 and TRBJ1-1; 5 matching bases give a weak D call of TRBD1. The CDR3 is CASSLGSGLAEAFF. The nucleotides read TGTGCCAGCAGCTTAGGGTCAGGGTTGGCTGAAGCTTTCTTT.